Detailed here is one T cell receptor beta chain. Using immunoSEQ multiplex PCR, the repertoire was profiled, and TCRdb retains in-frame clones only, with some absent. The profile shows 280,000 or so clones, around 90% of them singletons. This study enrolled people aged about 18 to 100 from about 24 US geographic areas. Germline V gives CDR1 SQVTM, CDR2 ANQGSEA. The CDR3 runs to 11 residues. V lost 4 bases, J lost 5 bases, and 1 base stayed unmatched. This entry belongs to a study of blood T cell repertoires in COVID-19. The source material was PBMCs or T cells enriched from blood (not recorded which). The sequence was obtained from a woman younger than 35 with acute COVID-19. V gene TRBV29-1 combines with J gene TRBJ2-7; 8 bases map to TRBD1. The CDR3 DNA follows: TGCAGCGTTGGGACAGGGAACGAGCAGTACTTC. Residues: CSVGTGNEQYF.